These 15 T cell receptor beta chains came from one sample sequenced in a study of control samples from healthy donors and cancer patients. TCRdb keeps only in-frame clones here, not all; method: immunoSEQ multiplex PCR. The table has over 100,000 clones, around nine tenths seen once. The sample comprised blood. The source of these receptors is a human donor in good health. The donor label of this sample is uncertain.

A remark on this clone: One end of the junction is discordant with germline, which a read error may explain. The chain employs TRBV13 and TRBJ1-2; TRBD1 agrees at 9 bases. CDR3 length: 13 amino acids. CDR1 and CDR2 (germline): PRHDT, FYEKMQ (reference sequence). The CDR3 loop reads CASSLGQGYGYTF. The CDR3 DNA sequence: TGTGCCAGCAGCCTAGGACAGGGGTATGGCTACACCTTC.

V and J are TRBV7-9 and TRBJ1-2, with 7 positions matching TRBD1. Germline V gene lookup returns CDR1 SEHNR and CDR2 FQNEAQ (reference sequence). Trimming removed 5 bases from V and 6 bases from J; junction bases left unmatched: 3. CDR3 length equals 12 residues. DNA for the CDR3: TGTGCCAGCAGCAACGACAGGGATGGCTACACCTTC. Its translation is CASSNDRDGYTF.

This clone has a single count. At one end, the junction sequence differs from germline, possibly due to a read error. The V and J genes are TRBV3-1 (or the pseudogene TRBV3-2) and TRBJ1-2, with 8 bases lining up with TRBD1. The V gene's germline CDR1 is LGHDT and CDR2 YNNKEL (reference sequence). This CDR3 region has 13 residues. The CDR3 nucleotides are TGTGCCAGCAGCCAAGTGGGATCGGACAGGGCAAGCTTC. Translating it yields CASSQVGSDRASF.

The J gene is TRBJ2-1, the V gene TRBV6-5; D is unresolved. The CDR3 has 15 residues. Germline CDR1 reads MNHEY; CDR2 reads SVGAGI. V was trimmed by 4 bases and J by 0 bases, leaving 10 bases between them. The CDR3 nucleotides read TGTGCCAGCAGTTCAACAAAGAACTCCTACAATGAGCAGTTCTTC. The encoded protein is CASSSTKNSYNEQFF.

Here the CDR3 DNA reads TGTGCCACCAGCGGCCGGGACAGGGTCACTGAAGCTTTCTTT. It encodes CATSGRDRVTEAFF. The V and J genes are TRBV15 and TRBJ1-1; 9 bases align to TRBD1. The V gene end was trimmed by 5 bases and the J gene end by 4 bases; junction bases not matched to a gene: 5. The germline CDR1 and CDR2 sequences are LNHNV and YYDKDF (reference sequence). CDR3 size: 14 residues.

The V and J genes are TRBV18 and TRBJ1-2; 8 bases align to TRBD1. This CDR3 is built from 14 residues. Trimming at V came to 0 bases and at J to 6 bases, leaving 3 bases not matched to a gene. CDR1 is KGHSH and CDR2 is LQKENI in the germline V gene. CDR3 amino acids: CASSPPDRGDGYTF. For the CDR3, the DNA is TGTGCCAGCTCACCACCCGACAGGGGCGATGGCTACACCTTC.

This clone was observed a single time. Here the CDR3 reads CASSYKGATEAFF. The CDR3 nucleotides read TGTGCCAGCAGTTACAAGGGGGCAACTGAAGCTTTCTTT. V is TRBV6-5 and J is TRBJ1-1; 7 nucleotides match TRBD1. After removal of 2 bases from V and 5 bases from J, the junction contained 2 bases not matched to a gene. CDR3 length: 13 amino acids. CDR1 is MNHEY, CDR2 SVGAGI, per germline.

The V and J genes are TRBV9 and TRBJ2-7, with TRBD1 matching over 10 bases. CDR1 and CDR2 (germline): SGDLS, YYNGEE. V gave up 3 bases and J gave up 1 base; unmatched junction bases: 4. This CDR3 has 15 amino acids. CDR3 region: CASSAGTGESYEQYF. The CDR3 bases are TGTGCCAGCAGCGCAGGGACAGGGGAGTCCTACGAGCAGTACTTC.

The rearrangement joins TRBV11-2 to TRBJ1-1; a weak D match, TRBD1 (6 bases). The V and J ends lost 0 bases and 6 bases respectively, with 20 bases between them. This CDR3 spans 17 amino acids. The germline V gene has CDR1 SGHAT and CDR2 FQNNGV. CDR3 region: CASSLDLAGVHSPEAFF. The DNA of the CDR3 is TGTGCCAGCAGCTTAGATTTGGCAGGGGTACATTCTCCTGAAGCTTTCTTT.

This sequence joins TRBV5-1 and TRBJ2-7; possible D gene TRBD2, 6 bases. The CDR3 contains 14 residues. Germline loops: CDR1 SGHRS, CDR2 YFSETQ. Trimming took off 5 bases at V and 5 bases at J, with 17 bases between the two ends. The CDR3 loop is CASRFGTQGDEQYF. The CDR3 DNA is TGCGCCAGCAGGTTCGGGACTCAGGGAGACGAGCAGTACTTC.

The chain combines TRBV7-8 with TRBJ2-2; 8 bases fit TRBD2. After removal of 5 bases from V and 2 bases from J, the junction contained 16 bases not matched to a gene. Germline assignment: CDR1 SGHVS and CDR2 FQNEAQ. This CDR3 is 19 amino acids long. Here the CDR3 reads CASSQTRGSGGANTGELFF. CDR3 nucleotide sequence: TGTGCCAGCAGCCAAACCCGCGGCTCGGGGGGGGCTAACACCGGGGAGCTGTTTTTT.

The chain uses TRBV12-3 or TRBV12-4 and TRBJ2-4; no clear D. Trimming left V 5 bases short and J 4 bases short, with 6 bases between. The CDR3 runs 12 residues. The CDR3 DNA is TGTGCCAGCAGTCTAAGGAAAAACATTCAGTACTTC. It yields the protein CASSLRKNIQYF.

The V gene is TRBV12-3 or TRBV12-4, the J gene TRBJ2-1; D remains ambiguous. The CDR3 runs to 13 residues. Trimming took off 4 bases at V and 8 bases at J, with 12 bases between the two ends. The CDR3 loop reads CASSSAYVDEQFF. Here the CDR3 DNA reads TGTGCCAGCAGTTCGGCCTACGTCGATGAGCAGTTCTTC.

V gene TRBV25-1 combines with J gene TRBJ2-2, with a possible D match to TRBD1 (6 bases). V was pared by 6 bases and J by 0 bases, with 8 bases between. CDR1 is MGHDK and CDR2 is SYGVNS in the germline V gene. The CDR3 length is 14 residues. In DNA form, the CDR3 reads TGTGCCAGCAGAGGGGGACCGAACACCGGGGAGCTGTTTTTT. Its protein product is CASRGGPNTGELFF.

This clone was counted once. DNA of the CDR3: TGCGCCAGCAGCTCTACACCGACAGGGACCAACTATGGCTACACCTTC. This translates into CASSSTPTGTNYGYTF. This chain joins TRBV5-1 and TRBJ1-2, with 7 positions matching TRBD1. The CDR3 runs to 16 residues. Germline-derived CDR1 and CDR2 are SGHRS and YFSETQ. Trimming removed 3 bases from V and 2 bases from J; junction bases left unmatched: 10.